This T cell receptor (beta chain) was observed in a study of blood T cell repertoires in COVID-19. Losses at the gene ends were 8 bases for V and 3 bases for J; bases not matched to a gene: 7. CDR3 length equals 15 residues. The germline gives CDR1 MNHEY, CDR2 SVGAGI. In the study's own analysis: Estimation of nucleated cell counts relied on the amplification of reference gene primers. Measured with immunoSEQ multiplex PCR; TCRdb has only the in-frame clones, and not every one. V and J calls and clone size come straight from that table; D and trimming were deduced from the DNA. The sample holds about 59,000 clones; approximately 79% are singletons and the top ten take about 3.3%.

The V call is TRBV6-5, the J call TRBJ1-1, with TRBD1 matching 12 bases. This clonotype originated in a man in his sixties with acute or convalescent COVID-19. Sequencing used peripheral blood. The CDR3 sequence: CASLGQGAFDTEAFF. CDR3 DNA sequence: TGTGCCAGCCTGGGACAGGGGGCTTTCGACACTGAAGCTTTCTTT.